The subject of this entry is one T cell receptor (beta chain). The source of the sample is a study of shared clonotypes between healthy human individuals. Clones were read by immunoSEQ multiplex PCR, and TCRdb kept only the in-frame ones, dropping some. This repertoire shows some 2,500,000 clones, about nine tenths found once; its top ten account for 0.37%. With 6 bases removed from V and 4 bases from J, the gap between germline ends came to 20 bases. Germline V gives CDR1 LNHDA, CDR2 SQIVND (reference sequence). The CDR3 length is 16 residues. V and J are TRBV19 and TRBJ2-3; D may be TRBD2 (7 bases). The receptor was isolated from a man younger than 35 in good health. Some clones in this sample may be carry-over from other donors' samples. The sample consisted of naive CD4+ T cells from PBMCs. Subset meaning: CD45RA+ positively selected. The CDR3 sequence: CASRGRGRGSADTQYF. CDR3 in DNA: TGTGCCAGTAGGGGGAGGGGCAGGGGATCGGCAGATACGCAGTATTTT.